This record covers a single T cell receptor (beta chain). Assay used: immunoSEQ multiplex PCR; TCRdb lists only in-frame clones, some missing. Among under 170,000 clones listed, around 84% were seen once. CDR1 SGHDT and CDR2 YYEEEE come from the germline V gene. This CDR3 comprises 15 residues. V gave up 3 bases and J gave up 7 bases, with 17 bases separating them. The data were taken from a study of blood T cell repertoires in COVID-19. Study background: Sites in the United States, Italy and Spain provided acute and convalescent COVID-19 samples.

Sequencing was performed on peripheral blood. The receptor was derived from an older man with acute or convalescent COVID-19. The rearrangement joins TRBV5-6 to TRBJ1-5; unclear D gene. For the CDR3, the DNA is TGTGCCAGCAGCTCGCTTACGGGAGGAGGACAGCCCCAGCATTTT. Translated, it gives CASSSLTGGGQPQHF.